This TCR beta chain was retrieved from a study of T cells in Graves' hyperthyroidism and ophthalmopathy. Concerning this clonotype: Its target is not known.

The CDR3 covers 12 residues. CDR1 is DFQATT and CDR2 is SNEGSKA in the germline V gene (reference sequence). The germline V and J ends were trimmed by 8 bases and 7 bases, with 17 bases remaining between them. Study findings and constraints: The model anticipated ophthalmopathy a median about six months pre-onset.

TCR beta CDR3 region amplification was performed from RNA transcripts. The TCR CDR3 first-round RT-PCR relied on the HTBI primer set. Using its own MiXCR run on the multiplex PCR reads, TCRdb lists one record per CDR3 protein. Of under 350,000 distinct CDR3 sequences in the sample, about 17% are singletons; the top ten hold just over 55%. Material: blood. The TCR sequence derives from a woman aged 60 to 75 with Graves' ophthalmopathy. The chain combines TRBV20-1 with TRBJ1-2, with D maybe TRBD1 (6 bases). The CDR3 reads CSLTGFESGYTF. CDR3 coding DNA: TGCAGTCTGACAGGTTTCGAGTCTGGCTACACCTTC.